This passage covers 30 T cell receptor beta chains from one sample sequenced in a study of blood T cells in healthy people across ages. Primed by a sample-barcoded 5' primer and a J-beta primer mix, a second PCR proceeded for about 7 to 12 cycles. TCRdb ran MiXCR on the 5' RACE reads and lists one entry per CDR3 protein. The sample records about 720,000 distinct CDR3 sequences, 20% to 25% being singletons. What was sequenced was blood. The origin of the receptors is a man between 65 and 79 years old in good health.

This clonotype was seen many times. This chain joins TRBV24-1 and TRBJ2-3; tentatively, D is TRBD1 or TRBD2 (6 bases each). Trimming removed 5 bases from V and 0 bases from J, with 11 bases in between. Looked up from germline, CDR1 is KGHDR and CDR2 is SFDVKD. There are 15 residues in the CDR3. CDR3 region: CATSVTGASTDTQYF. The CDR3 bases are TGTGCCACCAGTGTGACGGGGGCTAGCACAGATACGCAGTATTTT.

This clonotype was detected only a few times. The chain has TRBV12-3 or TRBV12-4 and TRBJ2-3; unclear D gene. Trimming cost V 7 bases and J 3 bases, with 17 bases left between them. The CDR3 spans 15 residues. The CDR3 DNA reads TGTGCCAGCACTAACGGAGAAGTCGGGACAGATACGCAGTATTTT. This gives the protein CASTNGEVGTDTQYF.

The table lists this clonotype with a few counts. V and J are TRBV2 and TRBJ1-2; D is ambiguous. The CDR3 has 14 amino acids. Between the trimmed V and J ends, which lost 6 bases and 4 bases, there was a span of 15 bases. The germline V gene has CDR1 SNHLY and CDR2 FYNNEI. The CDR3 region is CASSPTQGPYGYTF. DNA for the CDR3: TGTGCCAGCAGCCCCACCCAAGGGCCCTATGGCTACACCTTC.

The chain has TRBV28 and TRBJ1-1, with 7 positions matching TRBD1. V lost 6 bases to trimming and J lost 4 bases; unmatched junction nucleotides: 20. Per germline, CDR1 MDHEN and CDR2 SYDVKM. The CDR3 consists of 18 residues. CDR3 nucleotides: TGTGCCAGCAGGAGTTCGGTGGGGCAGGGGGTTGGGCGCACTGAAGCTTTCTTT. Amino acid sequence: CASRSSVGQGVGRTEAFF.

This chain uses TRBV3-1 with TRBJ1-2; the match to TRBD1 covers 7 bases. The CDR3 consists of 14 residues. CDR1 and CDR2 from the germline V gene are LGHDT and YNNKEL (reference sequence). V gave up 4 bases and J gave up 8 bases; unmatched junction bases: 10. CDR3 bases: TGTGCCAGCAGCCCAAAAAGGGGGCGTTTGGGCTACACCTTC. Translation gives CASSPKRGRLGYTF.

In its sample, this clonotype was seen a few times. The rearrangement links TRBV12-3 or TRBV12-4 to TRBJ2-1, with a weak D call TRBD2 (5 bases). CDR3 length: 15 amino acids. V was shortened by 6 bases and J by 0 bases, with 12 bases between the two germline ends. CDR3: CASRRLYSSYNEQFF. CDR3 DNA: TGTGCCAGCAGGCGACTATACAGCTCCTACAATGAGCAGTTCTTC.

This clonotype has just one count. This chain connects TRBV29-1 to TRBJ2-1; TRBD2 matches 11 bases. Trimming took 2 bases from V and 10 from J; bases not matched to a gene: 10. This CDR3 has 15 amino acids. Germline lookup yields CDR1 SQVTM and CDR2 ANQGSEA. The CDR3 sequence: CSVESGLAGGPEQFF. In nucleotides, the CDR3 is TGCAGCGTTGAAAGCGGGCTAGCGGGGGGCCCGGAGCAGTTCTTC.

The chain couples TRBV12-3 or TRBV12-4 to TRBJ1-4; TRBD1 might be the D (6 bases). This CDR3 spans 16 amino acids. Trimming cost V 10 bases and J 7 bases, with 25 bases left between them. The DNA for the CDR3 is TGTGCCAACAAGGAGCAGGGGCGATTAGGGGGTGAAAAACTGTTTTTT. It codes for CANKEQGRLGGEKLFF.

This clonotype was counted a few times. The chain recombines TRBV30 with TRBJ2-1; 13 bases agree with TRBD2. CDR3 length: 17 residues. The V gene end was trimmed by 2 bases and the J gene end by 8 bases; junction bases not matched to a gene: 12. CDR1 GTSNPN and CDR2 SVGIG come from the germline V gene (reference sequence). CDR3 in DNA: TGTGCCTGGAGTAACTCGAGGACTAGCGGGAGTGTCGATGAGCAGTTCTTC. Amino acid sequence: CAWSNSRTSGSVDEQFF.

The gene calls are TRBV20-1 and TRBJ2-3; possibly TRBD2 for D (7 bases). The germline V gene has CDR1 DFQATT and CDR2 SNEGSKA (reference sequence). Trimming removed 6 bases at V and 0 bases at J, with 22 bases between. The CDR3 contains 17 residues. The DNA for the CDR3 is TGCAGTGCCGAAGGGGGGGAGGGCCTTATTAGCACAGATACGCAGTATTTT. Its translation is CSAEGGEGLISTDTQYF.

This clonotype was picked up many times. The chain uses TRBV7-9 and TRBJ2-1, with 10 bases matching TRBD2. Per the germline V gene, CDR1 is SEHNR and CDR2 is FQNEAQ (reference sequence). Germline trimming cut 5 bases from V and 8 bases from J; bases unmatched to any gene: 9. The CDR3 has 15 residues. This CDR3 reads CASSPGLASFDEQFF. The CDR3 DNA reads TGTGCCAGCAGCCCGGGACTAGCGAGCTTTGATGAGCAGTTCTTC.

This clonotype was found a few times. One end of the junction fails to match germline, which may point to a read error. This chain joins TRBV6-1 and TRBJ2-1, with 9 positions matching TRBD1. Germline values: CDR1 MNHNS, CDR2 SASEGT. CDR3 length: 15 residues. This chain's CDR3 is CAGRKGGQGPNEQFF. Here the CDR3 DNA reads TGTGCCGGCAGGAAGGGGGGACAGGGCCCCAATGAGCAGTTCTTC.

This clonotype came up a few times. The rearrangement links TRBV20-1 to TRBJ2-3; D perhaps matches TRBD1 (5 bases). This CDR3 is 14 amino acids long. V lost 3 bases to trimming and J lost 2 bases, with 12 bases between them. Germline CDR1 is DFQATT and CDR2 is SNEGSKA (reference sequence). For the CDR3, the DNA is TGCAGTGCTAGGGGGCCCGGAGTCACAGATACGCAGTATTTT. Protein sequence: CSARGPGVTDTQYF.

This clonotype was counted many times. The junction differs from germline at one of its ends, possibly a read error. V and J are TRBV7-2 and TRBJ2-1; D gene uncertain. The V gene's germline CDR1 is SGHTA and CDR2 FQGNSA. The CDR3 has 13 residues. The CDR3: CASSLSPYNEQFF. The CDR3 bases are TGCGCCAGCAGCTTGTCCCCCTACAATGAGCAGTTCTTC.

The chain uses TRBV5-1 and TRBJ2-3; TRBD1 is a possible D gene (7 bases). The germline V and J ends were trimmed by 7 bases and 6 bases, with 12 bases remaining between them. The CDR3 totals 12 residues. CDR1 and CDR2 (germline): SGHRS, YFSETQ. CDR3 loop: CASGQEGDTQYF. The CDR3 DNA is TGCGCCAGCGGACAGGAGGGGGATACGCAGTATTTT.

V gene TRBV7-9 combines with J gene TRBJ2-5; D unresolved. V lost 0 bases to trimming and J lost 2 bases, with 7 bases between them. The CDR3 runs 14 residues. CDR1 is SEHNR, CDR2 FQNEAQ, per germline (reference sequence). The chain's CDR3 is CASSLAVKQETQYF. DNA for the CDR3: TGTGCCAGCAGCTTAGCGGTAAAACAAGAGACCCAGTACTTC. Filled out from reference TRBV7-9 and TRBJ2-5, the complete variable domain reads DTGVSQNPRHKITKRGQNVTFRCDPISEHNRLYWYRQTLGQGPEFLTYFQNEAQLEKSRLLSDRFSAERPKGSFSTLEIQRTEQGDSAMYLCASSLAVKQETQYFGPGTRLLVL.

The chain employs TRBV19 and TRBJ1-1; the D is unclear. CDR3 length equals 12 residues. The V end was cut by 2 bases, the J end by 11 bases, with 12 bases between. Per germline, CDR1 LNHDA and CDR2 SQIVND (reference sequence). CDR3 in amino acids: CASSIPPGEAFF. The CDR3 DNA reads TGTGCCAGTAGTATACCACCGGGAGAGGCTTTCTTT.

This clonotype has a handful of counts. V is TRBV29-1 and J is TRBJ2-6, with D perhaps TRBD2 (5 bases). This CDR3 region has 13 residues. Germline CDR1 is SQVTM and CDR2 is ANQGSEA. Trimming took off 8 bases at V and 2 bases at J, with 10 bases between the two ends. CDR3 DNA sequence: TGCAGCCCACTGAGGGCTGGGGCCAACGTCCTGACTTTC. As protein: CSPLRAGANVLTF.

This chain's CDR3 is CASSYVRANVLTF. The CDR3 region has the DNA TGTGCCAGCAGTTATGTGAGGGCCAACGTCCTGACTTTC. The J gene is TRBJ2-6, the V gene TRBV6-6; no reliable D call. Germline V lookup: CDR1 MNHNY, CDR2 SVGAGI (reference sequence). CDR3 size: 13 residues. V was cut by 3 bases and J by 5 bases, with 5 bases left in between.

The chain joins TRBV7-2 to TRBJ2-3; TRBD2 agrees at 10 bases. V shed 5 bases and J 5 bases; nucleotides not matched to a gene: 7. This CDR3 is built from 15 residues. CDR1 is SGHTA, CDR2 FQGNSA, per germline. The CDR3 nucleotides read TGTGCCAGCAGCGATCTAGCGGGAGCTGGAGATACGCAGTATTTT. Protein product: CASSDLAGAGDTQYF.

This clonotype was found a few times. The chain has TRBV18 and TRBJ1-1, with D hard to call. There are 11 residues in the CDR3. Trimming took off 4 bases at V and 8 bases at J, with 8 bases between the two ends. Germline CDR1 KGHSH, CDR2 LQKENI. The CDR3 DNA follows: TGTGCCAGCTCACGGTACCCAGAAGCTTTCTTT. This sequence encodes CASSRYPEAFF.

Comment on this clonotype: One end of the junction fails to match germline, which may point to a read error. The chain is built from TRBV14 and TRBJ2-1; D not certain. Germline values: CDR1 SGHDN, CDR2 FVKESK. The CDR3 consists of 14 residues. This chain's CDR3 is CASSQAHPLSERFF. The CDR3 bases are TGTGCCAGCAGCCAAGCTCACCCTCTAAGCGAGCGGTTCTTC.

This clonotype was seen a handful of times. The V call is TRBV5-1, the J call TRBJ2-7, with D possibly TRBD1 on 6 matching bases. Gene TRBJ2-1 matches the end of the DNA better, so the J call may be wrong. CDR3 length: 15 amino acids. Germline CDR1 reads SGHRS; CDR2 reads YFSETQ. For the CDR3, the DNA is TGCGCCAGCAGCTTACGTCAGGGGTGGGGACGTGAGCAGTTCTTC. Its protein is CASSLRQGWGREQFF.

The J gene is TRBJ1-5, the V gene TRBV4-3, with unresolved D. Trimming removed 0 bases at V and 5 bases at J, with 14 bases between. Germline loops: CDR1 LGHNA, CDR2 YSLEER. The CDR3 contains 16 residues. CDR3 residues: CASSQDLASGDQPQHF. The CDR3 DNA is TGCGCCAGCAGCCAAGATTTAGCCAGTGGAGATCAGCCCCAGCATTTT.

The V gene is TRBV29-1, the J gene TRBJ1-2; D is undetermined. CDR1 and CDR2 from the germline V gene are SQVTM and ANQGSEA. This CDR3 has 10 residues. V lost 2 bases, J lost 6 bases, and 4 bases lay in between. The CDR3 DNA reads TGCAGCGTTGAAATGGATGGCTACACCTTC. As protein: CSVEMDGYTF.

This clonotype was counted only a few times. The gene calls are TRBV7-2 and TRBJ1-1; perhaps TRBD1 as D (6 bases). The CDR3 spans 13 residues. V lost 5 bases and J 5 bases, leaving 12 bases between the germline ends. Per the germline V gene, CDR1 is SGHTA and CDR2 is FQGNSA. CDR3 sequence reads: CASSMGARTEAFF. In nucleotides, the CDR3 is TGTGCCAGCAGCATGGGGGCGCGTACTGAAGCTTTCTTT.

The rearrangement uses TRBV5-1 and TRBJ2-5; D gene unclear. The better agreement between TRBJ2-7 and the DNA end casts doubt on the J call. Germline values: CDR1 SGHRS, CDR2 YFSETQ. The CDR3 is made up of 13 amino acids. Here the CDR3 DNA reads TGCGCCAGCAGAGGCAGAGTCTCCTACGAGCAGTACTTC. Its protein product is CASRGRVSYEQYF.

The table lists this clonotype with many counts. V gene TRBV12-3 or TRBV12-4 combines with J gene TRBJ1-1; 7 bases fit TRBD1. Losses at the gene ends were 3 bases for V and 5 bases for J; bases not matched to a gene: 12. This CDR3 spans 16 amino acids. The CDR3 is CASSFGPGGSNTEAFF. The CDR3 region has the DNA TGTGCCAGCAGTTTTGGTCCAGGGGGAAGTAATACTGAAGCTTTCTTT.

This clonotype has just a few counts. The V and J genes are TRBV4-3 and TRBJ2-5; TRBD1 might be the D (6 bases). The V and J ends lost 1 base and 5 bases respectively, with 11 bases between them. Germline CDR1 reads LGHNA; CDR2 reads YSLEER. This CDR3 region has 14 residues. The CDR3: CASSQGGRGETQYF. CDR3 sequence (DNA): TGCGCCAGCAGCCAAGGGGGGCGAGGGGAGACCCAGTACTTC.

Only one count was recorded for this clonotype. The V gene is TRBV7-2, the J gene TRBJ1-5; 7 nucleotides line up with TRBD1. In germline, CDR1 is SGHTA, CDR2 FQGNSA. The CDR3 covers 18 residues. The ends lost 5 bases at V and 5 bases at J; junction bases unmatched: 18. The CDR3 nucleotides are TGTGCCAGCAGCCTACTACAGGGGTCCACCTCTCCTTATCAGCCCCAGCATTTT. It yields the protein CASSLLQGSTSPYQPQHF.